These 25 T cell receptor beta chains share one sample of origin, sequenced in a study of blood T cell repertoires in COVID-19. Some clones are missing from TCRdb's copy, which holds only in-frame ones; the method was immunoSEQ multiplex PCR. The data show fewer than 400,000 clones, with roughly 85% seen just once and under 4% held by the top ten. The sequencing input was peripheral blood. Receptors originate from a woman aged 18-30 years with acute or convalescent COVID-19.

With respect to this clone: Within the sample, other DNA sequences also encode this same CDR3. The V and J genes are TRBV29-1 and TRBJ1-1; D not resolved. This CDR3 is 13 amino acids long. Trimming took 2 bases from V and 0 from J, leaving 7 bases between them. Germline loops: CDR1 SQVTM, CDR2 ANQGSEA. CDR3: CSVERELNTEAFF. The CDR3 nucleotides read TGCAGCGTTGAAAGGGAGTTGAACACTGAAGCTTTCTTT.

This clone has a single count. V and J are TRBV19 and TRBJ2-7; the match to TRBD1 covers 8 bases. Per germline, CDR1 LNHDA and CDR2 SQIVND (reference sequence). Trimming cost V 7 bases and J 3 bases; bases outside gene matches: 5. CDR3 length: 13 amino acids. The CDR3 loop is CASTGQGNYEQYF. CDR3 sequence (DNA): TGTGCCAGTACTGGACAGGGAAACTACGAGCAGTACTTC.

The chain is built from TRBV19 and TRBJ1-2, with TRBD1 identical over 9 bases. There are 16 residues in the CDR3. Germline lookup yields CDR1 LNHDA and CDR2 SQIVND (reference sequence). The junction had 9 bases not matched to a gene; V was cut back by 3 bases and J by 4 bases. CDR3 sequence: CASSIRRTGVVYGYTF. Here the CDR3 DNA reads TGTGCCAGTAGTATTCGCCGGACAGGGGTTGTCTATGGCTACACCTTC.

The gene calls are TRBV29-1 and TRBJ2-3; TRBD2 agrees at 9 bases. Per the germline V gene, CDR1 is SQVTM and CDR2 is ANQGSEA. The trim removed 7 bases at V and 5 bases at J, leaving 13 bases unmatched. The CDR3 length is 15 residues. The CDR3 nucleotides read TGCAGCGCGTCCAGCGGGAGGAAACGGGTAGATACGCAGTATTTT. Its translation is CSASSGRKRVDTQYF.

The CDR3 DNA is TGTGCCAGTAGTATTCGTCGGGGAGTGAGCACTGAAGCTTTCTTT. It specifies CASSIRRGVSTEAFF. The chain employs TRBV19 and TRBJ1-1; D remains unclear. This CDR3 contains 15 residues. Germline CDR1 is LNHDA and CDR2 is SQIVND (reference sequence). Trimming removed 3 bases from V and 4 bases from J, with 15 bases in between.

This clone was detected only once. V and J are TRBV21-1 and TRBJ2-6; the table names TRBD1, a call not compared with the DNA. TRBV21-1 is a pseudogene. The CDR3 spans 18 residues. The CDR3 DNA reads TGTGCCAGCAGCAGGGGACAGAGCCTTAGCTCTGGGGCCAACGTCCTGACTTTC. It yields the protein CASSRGQSLSSGANVLTF.

CDR3 in DNA: TGTGCCAGCACCTCTCAGGGGGCGAGCTATGGCTACACCTTC. Translated, it gives CASTSQGASYGYTF. This rearrangement joins TRBV28 to TRBJ1-2; 8 bases line up with TRBD1. Unmatched junction bases numbered 8, after V lost 7 bases and J lost 4 bases. Germline assignment: CDR1 MDHEN and CDR2 SYDVKM. This CDR3 has 14 amino acids.

This clone was detected a few times. The rearrangement links TRBV19 to TRBJ2-2; D possibly corresponds to TRBD2 (6 bases). Trimming removed 8 bases from V and 2 bases from J, with 15 bases in between. The CDR3 totals 15 residues. Per germline, CDR1 LNHDA and CDR2 SQIVND (reference sequence). In nucleotides, the CDR3 is TGTGCCAGTGCAACCGGGACTTCTAACACCGGGGAGCTGTTTTTT. Its protein product is CASATGTSNTGELFF.

This clone has a handful of counts. The chain is built from TRBV14 and TRBJ1-6, with D unclear. The CDR3 contains 13 residues. Germline V lookup: CDR1 SGHDN, CDR2 FVKESK. The ends were cut back, 0 bases at V and 12 bases at J, with 9 bases in the middle. The CDR3 loop reads CASSQDRLLPLHF. The DNA of the CDR3 is TGTGCCAGCAGCCAAGATCGGTTATTACCCCTCCACTTT.

This chain uses TRBV4-1 with TRBJ2-2, with 7 bases matching TRBD1. From germline, CDR1 is MGHRA and CDR2 YSYEKL. This CDR3 has 14 amino acids. J lost 1 base, V lost 10 bases, and 6 bases had no gene match. CDR3 in amino acids: CATKRTGNTGELFF. The DNA of the CDR3 is TGCGCCACCAAAAGGACAGGGAACACCGGGGAGCTGTTTTTT.

The V and J genes are TRBV9 and TRBJ1-5; perhaps TRBD1 as D (6 bases). CDR1 is SGDLS and CDR2 is YYNGEE in the germline V gene. V gave up 4 bases and J gave up 7 bases, with 12 bases separating them. This CDR3 has 13 amino acids. DNA for the CDR3: TGTGCCAGCAGCCCCGGACAGAACCAGCCCCAGCATTTT. This gives the protein CASSPGQNQPQHF. Filled out from reference TRBV9 and TRBJ1-5, the complete variable domain reads DSGVTQTPKHLITATGQRVTLRCSPRSGDLSVYWYQQSLDQGLQFLIQYYNGEERAKGNILERFSAQQFPDLHSELNLSSLELGDSALYFCASSPGQNQPQHFGDGTRLSIL.

The rearrangement uses TRBV24-1 and TRBJ2-1, with D maybe TRBD2 (6 bases). Germline V lookup: CDR1 KGHDR, CDR2 SFDVKD. Trimming took off 4 bases at V and 11 bases at J, with 20 bases between the two ends. The CDR3 contains 15 residues. CDR3: CATSEYGGGSPKQFF. Here the CDR3 DNA reads TGTGCCACCAGTGAATATGGGGGAGGCTCTCCAAAGCAGTTCTTC.

V gene TRBV6-5 combines with J gene TRBJ2-3; TRBD1 might be the D (5 bases). V lost 4 bases and J lost 9, with 11 bases in between. The CDR3 covers 12 residues. The germline V gene encodes CDR1 MNHEY and CDR2 SVGAGI. DNA for the CDR3: TGTGCCAGCAGTTCCACCGCAGGGACGCAGTATTTT. Residues: CASSSTAGTQYF.

The J gene is TRBJ1-1, the V gene TRBV4-2; TRBD1 agrees at 9 bases. Trimming at V came to 5 bases and at J to 4 bases, leaving 5 bases not matched to a gene. Germline V CDR1 and CDR2: LGHNA, YNFKEQ. The CDR3 contains 14 residues. In DNA, the CDR3 is TGTGCCAGCAGCGTGGGACAGGGAAGCACTGAAGCTTTCTTT. Protein: CASSVGQGSTEAFF.

This clone was seen more than once but under ten times. This rearrangement joins TRBV10-3 to TRBJ1-2; no firm D call. With 3 bases removed from V and 2 bases from J, the gap between germline ends came to 10 bases. The CDR3 has 14 amino acids. The germline V gene has CDR1 ENHRY and CDR2 SYGVKD. CDR3 in DNA: TGTGCCATCAGTGAACCGACAATCAACTATGGCTACACCTTC. Translated: CAISEPTINYGYTF.

This sequence joins TRBV6-5 and TRBJ1-1, with D perhaps TRBD1 (5 bases). CDR1 and CDR2 (germline): MNHEY, SVGAGI. Trimming removed 8 bases at V and 2 bases at J, with 15 bases between. The CDR3 is 14 residues long. The chain's CDR3 is CASRLGRANTEAFF. As DNA, the CDR3 is TGTGCCAGCCGACTTGGCAGGGCCAACACTGAAGCTTTCTTT.

J is TRBJ1-5 and V is TRBV6-5, with D possibly matching TRBD1 (5 bases). Trimming removed 0 bases from V and 2 bases from J, with 8 bases in between. The germline gives CDR1 MNHEY, CDR2 SVGAGI. The CDR3 contains 15 residues. The CDR3 sequence is CASSYSKQGNQPQHF. In nucleotides, the CDR3 is TGTGCCAGCAGTTACTCGAAACAGGGCAATCAGCCCCAGCATTTT.

The rearrangement joins TRBV30 to TRBJ2-6; 10 nucleotides align to TRBD1. Germline V gene data show CDR1 as GTSNPN and CDR2 as SVGIG (reference sequence). CDR3 length: 15 amino acids. V gave up 3 bases and J gave up 4 bases; unmatched junction bases: 3. This CDR3 is CAWSRQGAGANVLTF. The CDR3 DNA is TGTGCCTGGAGCAGACAGGGGGCCGGGGCCAACGTCCTGACTTTC.

The rearrangement joins TRBV6-6 to TRBJ2-1, with 11 bases that match TRBD1. The ends lost 5 bases at V and 8 bases at J; junction bases unmatched: 11. The V gene's germline CDR1 is MNHNY and CDR2 SVGAGI (reference sequence). This CDR3 spans 16 amino acids. Written as DNA, the CDR3 is TGTGCCAGCAGTCGAGGGGGGACAGGGGGTACGGATGAGCAGTTCTTC. Translating gives CASSRGGTGGTDEQFF.

The DNA for the CDR3 is TGTGCCAGCTCACCTCCGCCGGGACAGGGTCCCCCTGTATATTTT. Translation gives CASSPPPGQGPPVYF. V usage is TRBV18 and J usage is TRBJ1-3; 9 positions match TRBD1. Germline values: CDR1 KGHSH, CDR2 LQKENI. Trimming at V came to 3 bases and at J to 14 bases, leaving 14 bases not matched to a gene. This CDR3 has 15 residues.

For the CDR3, the DNA is TGCGCCAGCAGTCTACAGGGATTCTCTGGAAACACCATATATTTT. Encoded protein: CASSLQGFSGNTIYF. The rearrangement links TRBV5-1 to TRBJ1-3; D might be TRBD1 (6 bases). The CDR3 sequence is 15 residues long. Trimming left V 5 bases short and J 0 bases short, with 12 bases between. Germline V gene data show CDR1 as SGHRS and CDR2 as YFSETQ.

The chain is built from TRBV5-1 and TRBJ2-7; 14 nucleotides align to TRBD2. Germline trimming cut 3 bases from V and 2 bases from J; bases unmatched to any gene: 10. The V gene's germline CDR1 is SGHRS and CDR2 YFSETQ. This CDR3 is built from 18 residues. The CDR3 loop reads CASSSLPGTSGSPYEQYF. The CDR3 bases are TGCGCCAGCAGCTCCTTACCGGGGACTAGCGGGAGCCCCTACGAGCAGTACTTC.

DNA for the CDR3: TGTGCCAGTAGTATTACACTAGCGGATTCCTACGAGCAGTACTTC. Its translation is CASSITLADSYEQYF. The chain uses TRBV19 and TRBJ2-7; 8 bases are a match to TRBD2. V lost 3 bases to trimming and J lost 1 base; unmatched junction nucleotides: 5. The CDR3 has 15 residues. Per germline, CDR1 LNHDA and CDR2 SQIVND (reference sequence).

As regards this clone: The germline gene is not matched at one end of the junction; a read error may be the cause. The V gene is TRBV28, the J gene TRBJ2-7; a possible D gene is TRBD1 (7 bases). Germline CDR1 and CDR2: MDHEN and SYDVKM. The CDR3 spans 12 residues. The CDR3 DNA reads as TGTACCAGCCAGGGGGGTGGCACCGAGCAGTACTTC. Its protein product is CTSQGGGTEQYF.

The rearrangement links TRBV7-8 to TRBJ2-3; 12 bases fit TRBD2. CDR1 SGHVS and CDR2 FQNEAQ come from the germline V gene. With V trimmed by 5 bases and J by 8 bases, 5 bases remained unmatched. This CDR3 has 14 residues. For the CDR3, the DNA is TGTGCCAGCAGCCCCAAACTAGCGGGAGGTACGCAGTATTTT. This translates into CASSPKLAGGTQYF. Full variable domain (outside the CDR3, taken from reference TRBV7-8 and TRBJ2-3): GAGVSQSPRYKVAKRGQDVALRCDPISGHVSLFWYQQALGQGPEFLTYFQNEAQLDKSGLPSDRFFAERPEGSVSTLKIQRTQQEDSAVYLCASSPKLAGGTQYFGPGTRLTVL.